This T cell receptor (beta chain) was sequenced in a study of cytomegalovirus exposure and HLA in healthy donors (dated by TCRdb to 2017 to 2019). Study-wide context: According to a later analysis, one platform produced both the 120 validation repertoires and the 620 or so repertoires of the first cohort. Besides the first cohort of hundreds of subjects, a separate validation cohort made up of 120 different subjects was used. To predict cytomegalovirus infection status, the study brought together high-throughput TCR immunosequencing, statistical association of individual TCRs with disease status, and machine learning. The study aimed to test whether cataloging public T cell receptors could reveal signatures of past pathogen exposure.

General findings and caveats noted by the study authors: A later analysis lacked HLA typing for the validation cohort, so it scored co-occurrence in that cohort across all 120 repertoires. Across donors, most TCR sequences were observed very rarely, whereas some public TCRs were present in many individuals. The study gave a list of about 170 TCR beta chains associated with cytomegalovirus. The authors suggested that the approach could potentially be generalized to other disease states and immunological phenotypes. Three of the identified cytomegalovirus-associated TCR beta chains were confirmed in vitro to be specific for cytomegalovirus antigens. Cytomegalovirus status was reported to be diagnosed by the classifier with high specificity and sensitivity in both the original and validation cohorts. Subsequent analysis determined that TCRs grouped into clusters in the first cohort also showed a tendency toward co-occurrence across the approximately 110 validation repertoires, and 85% to 95% of cluster scores exceeded 0.

Of note for this clone: It has no known antigen specificity. Nothing much larger sits one base from this clone, and base qualities are not available.

The donors were included in the validation cohort of 120 subjects, a group kept apart from the roughly 670-subject first cohort. The method was the immunoSEQ multiplex PCR assay. In the authors' own workflow: A statistical classification framework was built for diagnosing cytomegalovirus status from the catalog of TCR beta chain sequences. The table was pulled from immuneACCESS by TCRdb, which kept in-frame rearrangements only. Such tables lose some clones; where checked, under half of the loss comes from unresolved V genes, and the rest has no known cause. The V and J calls and the clone size are those of that table, but D and trimming were determined from the DNA. This sample holds under 200,000 clones; roughly 96% were observed only once. The ten largest account for approximately 0.97% of the sample. Including cysteine and phenylalanine, the CDR3 has 11 amino acids. Only the CDR3 part of the read is kept: 33 bases, read in frame from the first base. The germline V gene sets CDR1 to SNHLY and CDR2 to FYNNEI. Cut back by 4 bases and 3 bases, the V and J ends lie 3 bases apart.

The chain links TRBV2 with TRBJ1-1, with the D gene uncertain. The material sequenced was PBMCs. The TCR comes from a woman aged 18-30 years in good health and CMV-seronegative. In nucleotides, the sequence is TGTGCCAGCAGTGCATACACTGAAGCTTTCTTT. Its protein is CASSAYTEAFF. The CDR3, completed at both ends by the reference TRBV2 and TRBJ1-1 genes, gives the full variable domain EPEVTQTPSHQVTQMGQEVILRCVPISNHLYFYWYRQILGQKVEFLVSFYNNEISEKSEIFDDQFSVERPDGSNFTLKIRSTKLEDSAMYFCASSAYTEAFFGQGTRLTVV.